Listed below are T cell receptor beta chains from one sample, sequenced in a study of cytomegalovirus exposure and HLA in healthy donors. TCRdb keeps only in-frame clones here, not all; method: immunoSEQ multiplex PCR. The sample contains around 130,000 clones, roughly four fifths of which appear only once. The material sequenced was PBMCs. The receptor source for this set is a woman between 40 and 55 years old in good health and CMV-seropositive. CDR3s include the opening cysteine and the closing phenylalanine or tryptophan. Each record gives: J gene, V gene, clone size, D gene, CDR3 length, CDR3 protein, CDR3 DNA. The D gene is left open where the match is weak. Part of the rows lack a size; the others show once, few, many or a class for expanded clones.

TRBJ2-3 | TRBV5-4 | . | TRBD2 | 17 | CASSLWGGSQSTDTQYF | TGTGCCAGCAGCTTGTGGGGGGGGTCCCAGAGCACAGATACGCAGTATTTT
TRBJ1-5 | TRBV18 | . | TRBD1 | 19 | CASSRTPGQGQTSNQPQHF | TGTGCCAGCTCACGGACTCCGGGACAGGGGCAAACTAGCAATCAGCCCCAGCATTTT
TRBJ1-4 | TRBV5-1 | once | TRBD1 | 15 | CASSSGQGGHEKLFF | TGCGCCAGCAGCTCCGGACAGGGAGGTCATGAAAAACTGTTTTTT
TRBJ1-1 | TRBV7-2 | once | . | 17 | CASSPYSAGNKLTEAFF | TGTGCCAGCTCCCCGTACTCGGCAGGCAATAAGCTGACTGAAGCTTTCTTT
TRBJ1-5 | TRBV27 | . | TRBD1 | 15 | CASKPNGDRGQPQHF | TGTGCCAGCAAGCCAAATGGGGACAGGGGTCAGCCCCAGCATTTT
TRBJ2-1 | TRBV5-1 | few | . | 13 | CASSWEQGNEQFF | TGCGCCAGCAGCTGGGAACAGGGTAATGAGCAGTTCTTC
TRBJ1-1 | TRBV7-9 | . | . | 15 | CASSLERGSRTEAFF | TGTGCCAGCAGCTTAGAAAGGGGGTCTCGGACTGAAGCTTTCTTT
TRBJ1-5 | TRBV6-1 | . | . | 16 | CASSELVTLSNQPQHF | TGTGCCAGCAGTGAATTAGTGACTTTAAGCAATCAGCCCCAGCATTTT
TRBJ2-3 | TRBV5-4 | few | . | 15 | CASRFSRGREDTQYF | TGTGCCAGCAGGTTTTCGCGGGGGCGGGAAGATACGCAGTATTTT
TRBJ1-2 | TRBV4-1 | . | TRBD1 | 14 | CASSMGQLNYGYTF | TGCGCCAGCAGCATGGGACAGTTAAACTATGGCTACACCTTC
TRBJ1-1 | TRBV19 | . | . | 16 | CASRSGGLRMNTEAFF | TGTGCCAGTAGATCGGGTGGCTTGAGGATGAACACTGAAGCTTTCTTT
TRBJ1-2 | TRBV13 | . | TRBD1 | 15 | CASSPPGTGSYGYTF | TGTGCCAGCAGCCCCCCGGGGACAGGGAGCTATGGCTACACCTTC
TRBJ2-7 | TRBV9 | . | TRBD1 | 15 | CASSRLGTGVYEQYF | TGTGCCAGCAGCCGATTAGGGACAGGGGTATACGAGCAGTACTTC
TRBJ1-5 | TRBV30 | . | TRBD1 | 16 | CAWSAGTGGSNQPQHF | TGTGCCTGGAGTGCCGGGACAGGGGGGTCCAATCAGCCCCAGCATTTT
TRBJ1-3 | TRBV29-1 | . | . | 11 | CSVSSGNTIYF | TGCAGCGTTTCATCTGGAAACACCATATATTTT
TRBJ1-5 | TRBV5-1 | . | TRBD1 | 15 | CASSLEGQKNQPQHF | TGCGCCAGCAGCTTGGAGGGACAGAAAAATCAGCCCCAGCATTTT
TRBJ2-2 | TRBV18 | . | TRBD1 | 17 | CASSPDRVDWNTGELFF | TGTGCCAGCTCACCGGACAGGGTGGATTGGAACACCGGGGAGCTGTTTTTT
TRBJ2-2 | TRBV29-1 | . | . | 16 | CSVEDRSGADTGELFF | TGCAGCGTTGAAGATCGGTCAGGGGCGGACACCGGGGAGCTGTTTTTT
TRBJ2-3 | TRBV19 | . | . | 16 | CASSISGQRSTDTQYF | TGTGCCAGTAGTATTAGTGGTCAGCGGAGCACAGATACGCAGTATTTT
TRBJ1-6 | TRBV27 | once | . | 20 | CASSPSFGGARSSYNSPLHF | TGTGCCAGCAGTCCTAGTTTCGGCGGGGCCCGAAGCTCCTATAATTCACCCCTCCACTTT
TRBJ2-1 | TRBV6-5 | . | . | 13 | CASRLGQYNEQFF | TGTGCCAGCAGACTCGGACAATACAATGAGCAGTTCTTC
TRBJ2-3 | TRBV5-6 | . | . | 16 | CASSILAGGGTDTQYF | TGTGCCAGCAGCATTCTCGCCGGGGGTGGCACAGATACGCAGTATTTT
TRBJ2-7 | TRBV4-1 | . | . | 15 | CASSQEGLRSYEQYF | TGCGCCAGCAGCCAAGAGGGCCTCCGCTCCTACGAGCAGTACTTC
TRBJ2-2 | TRBV30 | . | . | 14 | CAWSVLVGTGELFF | TGTGCCTGGAGTGTACTGGTCGGCACCGGGGAGCTGTTTTTT
TRBJ2-7 | TRBV29-1 | . | . | 11 | CSVVVSYEQYF | TGCAGCGTTGTAGTTTCCTACGAGCAGTACTTC